A selection of T cell receptor beta chains follows, all from one sample in a study of blood T cell repertoires in COVID-19. The method was immunoSEQ multiplex PCR; TCRdb's version includes in-frame clones alone and lacks a portion of them. The data show around 120,000 clones, more than 60% seen once. The material sequenced was peripheral blood. The receptors come from a man in his 70s with acute or convalescent COVID-19. The conserved cysteine and the conserved F or W are not part of the CDR3 here. Fields, in order: CDR3 protein, D gene, V gene. The D gene is left open where the match is weak.

ASSPQGSFYNEQF TRBD1 TRBV5-1
ASSLAAGVLQPQH NA TRBV5-8
ASSYLPPGRAGEQY TRBD2 TRBV11-1
ASYSGGRGGELF TRBD2 TRBV19
ASSLMSREEQY NA TRBV7-3
ATSEGGDNEQF NA TRBV24-1
ASSPRLVFRNEQF NA TRBV21-1
ASSLVSTGGTEAF TRBD1 TRBV11-2
ASYRDRDVNEQF TRBD1 TRBV18
ASSALPNSPLH NA TRBV9
ASSRGGVSEAF NA TRBV6-5
ATSRDQVTGELF NA TRBV15
ASSPGLALTGELF TRBD2 TRBV19
ASSDHLTGTYGYT TRBD1 TRBV9
ASSNRDRYGYT TRBD1 TRBV19
ASSSLTTSNTEAF NA TRBV5-1
SADRFDTEAF NA TRBV29-1
ASSLGTADSNQPQH NA TRBV7-6
ASNVGQANTEAF TRBD1 TRBV2
ASSPEGRATDTQY NA TRBV28
ASSQGAGTSTDTQY NA TRBV4-3
ATSRWTGRNTEAF TRBD1 TRBV15
ATSRDLAAEDCGYT NA TRBV15
ASSPGRLNQPQH NA TRBV18
ASSHHGQGPEQY TRBD1 TRBV3-1/TRBV3-2
ASSYARGSNQPQH NA TRBV2
ASSLGQGDNEQF TRBD1 TRBV9
ASSPGGQETQY NA TRBV18
ASSQAQNQPQH NA TRBV4-2
ASSPTGGEETQY TRBD1 TRBV18
ASRDSGRSSYNEQF TRBD2 TRBV7-2
ASSITGWSIEAF NA TRBV19
ASSMTTGQGALRYEQY TRBD1 TRBV19
ATGRATGELF NA TRBV24-1
ASSLGTGLRQPQH TRBD1 TRBV7-9
ASSQQAGPDTQY NA TRBV4-1
ASSIQRSGRDEYEQF TRBD2 TRBV19
ASSPVRAAYGYT NA TRBV9
ASSPQAGSNNEQF TRBD2 TRBV7-3
ASSLRTVNTEAF NA TRBV6-5
ARSTGTGVNYGYT NA TRBV7-5
ASSLAGGTGSYEQY TRBD2 TRBV7-3
SSVGGAYLTTEAF NA TRBV29-1
ASSQLFQGGNTGELF NA TRBV4-2
ATTLAGGGNEQF TRBD2 TRBV19
ASSLYKFTEAF NA TRBV28
ASSLSLGQGAGEQY TRBD1 TRBV7-9
ASSYVARGNTGELF NA TRBV6-5